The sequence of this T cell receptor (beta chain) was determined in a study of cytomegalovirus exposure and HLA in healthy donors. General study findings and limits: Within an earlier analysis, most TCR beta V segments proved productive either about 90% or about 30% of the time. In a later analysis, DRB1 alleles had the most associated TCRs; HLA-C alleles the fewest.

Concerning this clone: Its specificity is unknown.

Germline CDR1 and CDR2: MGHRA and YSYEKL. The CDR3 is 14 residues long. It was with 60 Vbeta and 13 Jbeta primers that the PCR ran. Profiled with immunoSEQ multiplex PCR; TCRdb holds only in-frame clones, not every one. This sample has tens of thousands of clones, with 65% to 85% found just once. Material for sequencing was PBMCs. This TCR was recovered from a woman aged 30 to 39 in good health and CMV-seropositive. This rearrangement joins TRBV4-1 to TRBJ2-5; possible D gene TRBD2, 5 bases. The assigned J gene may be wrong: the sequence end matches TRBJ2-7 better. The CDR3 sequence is CASSQDRGPYEQYF. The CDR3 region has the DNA TGCGCCAGCAGCCAAGATCGCGGGCCCTACGAGCAGTACTTC.